The T cell receptor (beta chain) under discussion was sequenced for a study of blood T cell repertoires in COVID-19. Across the whole study: Sample material is recorded as cDNA or gDNA derived from T cells, B-cell-depleted T cells, or PBMCs.

Trimming cost V 0 bases and J 8 bases, with 8 bases left between them. This CDR3 comprises 13 residues. Germline values: CDR1 PRHDT, CDR2 FYEKMQ (reference sequence). The age range of participants was about 18 to 89 years, with residence in about two dozen US areas. The recovered donors of Cohort 3 showed two negative PCRs, clearance, or symptom resolution. This table comes from immunoSEQ multiplex PCR, and its TCRdb copy is limited to in-frame clones, with some not included. The sample has 320,000 or so clones, over 70% seen once; the top ten hold less than 6.5%. The gene calls are TRBV13 and TRBJ2-1; possible D gene TRBD2, 6 bases. Sequencing input: PBMCs or T cells enriched from blood (not recorded which). The receptor was derived from a man under 40 who had recovered from COVID-19. CDR3 loop: CASSLGRGDEQFF. Here the CDR3 DNA reads TGTGCCAGCAGCTTAGGCCGCGGGGATGAGCAGTTCTTC.